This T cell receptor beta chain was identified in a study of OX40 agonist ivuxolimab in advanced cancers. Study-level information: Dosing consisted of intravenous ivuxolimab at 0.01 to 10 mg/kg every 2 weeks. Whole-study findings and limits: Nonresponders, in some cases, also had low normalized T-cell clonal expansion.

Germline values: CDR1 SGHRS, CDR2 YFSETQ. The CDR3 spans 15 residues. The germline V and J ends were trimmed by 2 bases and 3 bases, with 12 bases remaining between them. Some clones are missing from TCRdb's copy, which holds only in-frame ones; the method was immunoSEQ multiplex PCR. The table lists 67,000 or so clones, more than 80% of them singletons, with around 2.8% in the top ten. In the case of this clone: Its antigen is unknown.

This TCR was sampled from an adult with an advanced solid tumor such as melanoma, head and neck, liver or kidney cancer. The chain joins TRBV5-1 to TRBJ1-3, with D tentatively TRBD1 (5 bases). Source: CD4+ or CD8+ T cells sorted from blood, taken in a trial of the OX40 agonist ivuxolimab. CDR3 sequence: CASSFGREGGNTIYF. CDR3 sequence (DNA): TGCGCCAGCAGCTTTGGCAGGGAAGGTGGAAACACCATATATTTT. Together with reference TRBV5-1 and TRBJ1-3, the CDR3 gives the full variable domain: KAGVTQTPRYLIKTRGQQVTLSCSPISGHRSVSWYQQTPGQGLQFLFEYFSETQRNKGNFPGRFSGRQFSNSRSEMNVSTLELGDSALYLCASSFGREGGNTIYFGEGSWLTVV.